This T cell receptor (beta chain) appears in the sequencing data of a study of shared clonotypes between healthy human individuals. General study results and limits: Genetic and exposure-history diversity was limited by the small donor number.

Free of recent acute infections or vaccinations, the donors were healthy HIV-negative adults. Approximately 28,000 T cell genomes (about 270 ng DNA) went into each PBMC replicate. Original handling: There were no quality scores in the junction-only immunoSEQ sequences, so filtering differed. Using immunoSEQ multiplex PCR, the repertoire was profiled, and TCRdb retains in-frame clones only, with some absent. V, J and clone size are those of that table, while D and trimming were read from the DNA. Here the sample spans approximately 470,000 clones, around four fifths being singletons. CDR3 size: 16 residues. Unmatched junction bases numbered 5, after V lost 5 bases and J lost 1 base. The germline CDR1 and CDR2 sequences are SEHNR and FQNEAQ (reference sequence). Remarks on this clone: Its antigen is as yet unknown.

Sequences were obtained from PBMCs. The sequence derives from a woman in her thirties or forties in good health. Some clones in this sample may be carry-over from other donors' samples. The V call is TRBV7-9, the J call TRBJ2-7; 13 nucleotides line up with TRBD2. CDR3 nucleotides: TGTGCCAGCAGCCCCGGACTAGCGGGAGTATCCTACGAGCAGTACTTC. It translates to CASSPGLAGVSYEQYF.